This T cell receptor (beta chain) derives from a study of breast tumors, draining lymph nodes, adjacent tissues (dated by TCRdb to 2015 to 2016). For the wider study: In breast cancer patients, the study compared the TCR beta repertoires of tumor, adjacent nontumor tissue and axillary lymph nodes. In human breast cancer, the study set out to assess how tumor, surrounding tissue and draining lymph node repertoires relate to one another and whether T cells might be exchanged between them. Study-level results and caveats: A scenario in which most tumor T cells derive from the lymph node and then expand within tumor tissue was judged to be consistent with the data. Rather than being directly demonstrated, the conclusion that tumor T cells originate in lymph nodes was presented as consistent with a hypothesis. T-cell repertoire diversity in tumors was found to be lower than in lymph nodes but higher than in nontumor tissue, and preferential V and J gene usage was observed. In luminal-like breast cancer, tumor and nontumor tissue repertoires resembled each other significantly more than in basal-like breast cancer.

The CDR3, from cysteine to phenylalanine, totals 16 residues. Only the CDR3 portion is preserved as DNA: 48 bases, with reading frame beginning at the first base. CDR1 and CDR2, looked up from the germline V gene, are SGHTA and FQGNSA. The adjacent samples were made up of nontumor breast tissue that surrounded the tumor. In the case of this clonotype: Its antigen is still unknown. One junction end disagrees with the germline gene, perhaps due to a read error.

Sequencing was carried out with an Illumina HiSeq 2000. Multiplex PCR amplification was used to build the TCR beta chain libraries. The amplified TCR beta chain products were analyzed by high-throughput sequencing. In-frame beta chains were kept once TCRdb had trimmed the public reads at Q25 with fastp and called clones with MiXCR. Each CDR3 protein gets just one entry, which takes the most common genes and DNA from the rows behind it. The sample includes about 13,000 distinct CDR3 sequences, with roughly 60% observed a single time. The top ten constitute approximately 49% of the sample. In this chain, TRBV7-2 is recombined with TRBJ2-3, with a tentative D gene TRBD1 over 6 matching bases. The sequence derives from a female donor with breast cancer. Some clones in this sample may be carry-over from other donors' samples. Sequencing was carried out using tumor-adjacent breast tissue. The nucleotide sequence is TGTGCCAGCAGCCTCGACGGGACATTACACACAGATACGCGGTATTTT. Translated, it reads CASSLDGTLHTDTRYF. The reference TRBV7-2 and TRBJ2-3 proteins fill in what lies around the CDR3, so the full variable domain reads GAGVSQSPSNKVTEKGKDVELRCDPISGHTALYWYRQSLGQGLEFLIYFQGNSAPDKSGLPSDRFSAERTGGSVSTLTIQRTQQEDSAVYLCASSLDGTLHTDTRYFGPGTRLTVL.